The 24 T cell receptor beta chains below were found in one sample sequenced in a study of technical replicates of blood from several donors. The table came from immunoSEQ multiplex PCR; TCRdb's copy has only in-frame clones and leaves some out. The sample contains some 14,000 clones, roughly three quarters of which appear only once. Sequencing input: PBMCs. The source is a human donor in good health.

The rearrangement links TRBV4-1 to TRBJ2-5, with TRBD2 identical over 11 bases. The junction had 13 bases not matched to a gene; V was cut back by 2 bases and J by 2 bases. The CDR3 extends over 19 amino acids. Per the germline V gene, CDR1 is MGHRA and CDR2 is YSYEKL. This chain's CDR3 is CASSQNPGLAASPQETQYF. The CDR3 nucleotides are TGCGCCAGCAGCCAAAATCCGGGACTAGCGGCTTCACCTCAAGAGACCCAGTACTTC.

This clone was seen once. The chain joins TRBV27 to TRBJ2-1, with 9 bases lining up with TRBD2. The CDR3 has 14 residues. Germline V gene sequence: CDR1 MNHEY, CDR2 SMNVEV (reference sequence). The ends lost 8 bases at V and 9 bases at J; junction bases unmatched: 11. CDR3 amino acids: CASRLGTSYGEQFF. The CDR3 nucleotides are TGTGCCAGCCGCCTTGGGACTAGCTACGGTGAGCAGTTCTTC.

The rearrangement joins TRBV28 to TRBJ2-7, with TRBD1 identical over 12 bases. The trim removed 2 bases at V and 5 bases at J, leaving 1 base unmatched. This CDR3 spans 14 amino acids. Looked up from germline, CDR1 is MDHEN and CDR2 is SYDVKM. CDR3: CASSLGTGGNEQYF. CDR3 in DNA: TGTGCCAGCAGTTTAGGGACAGGGGGCAACGAGCAGTACTTC.

The chain carries TRBV2 and TRBJ2-1; D is perhaps TRBD2 (5 bases). The CDR3 totals 11 residues. Germline CDR1 reads SNHLY; CDR2 reads FYNNEI. Trimming took 7 bases from V and 8 from J, leaving 9 bases between them. In DNA, the CDR3 is TGTGCCAGCAAAGCGGAGTATGAGCAGTTCTTC. This encodes CASKAEYEQFF.

The sample holds one count of this clone. J is TRBJ1-5 and V is TRBV10-1; D uncertain. Looked up from germline, CDR1 is WNHNN and CDR2 is SYGVQD (reference sequence). The CDR3 extends over 14 amino acids. The V end was cut by 0 bases, the J end by 0 bases, with 3 bases between. The CDR3 DNA sequence: TGCGCCAGCAGTGAGTCTCATAGCAATCAGCCCCAGCATTTT. This gives the protein CASSESHSNQPQHF.

The chain joins TRBV5-1 to TRBJ1-2; tentative D call: TRBD1 (6 bases). V shed 2 bases and J shed 6 bases, with 17 bases lying between them. The CDR3 covers 15 residues. The germline V gene encodes CDR1 SGHRS and CDR2 YFSETQ. As DNA, the CDR3 is TGCGCCAGCAGCTTATCCCGACAGGCGGTGGATGGCTACACCTTC. As protein: CASSLSRQAVDGYTF. Based on the CDR3 plus reference TRBV5-1 and TRBJ1-2, the full variable domain is KAGVTQTPRYLIKTRGQQVTLSCSPISGHRSVSWYQQTPGQGLQFLFEYFSETQRNKGNFPGRFSGRQFSNSRSEMNVSTLELGDSALYLCASSLSRQAVDGYTFGSGTRLTVV.

V and J are TRBV19 and TRBJ2-7, with TRBD1 matching over 10 bases. CDR3 length equals 13 residues. V gave up 6 bases and J gave up 5 bases; unmatched junction bases: 4. From germline, CDR1 is LNHDA and CDR2 SQIVND (reference sequence). Here the CDR3 DNA reads TGTGCCAGTAGGGGGACAGGGGTGGACGAGCAGTACTTC. Translated, it gives CASRGTGVDEQYF.

The count of this clone is one. This chain uses TRBV9 with TRBJ2-3, with D uncertain. The V end was cut by 0 bases, the J end by 2 bases, with 7 bases between. Germline V gives CDR1 SGDLS, CDR2 YYNGEE. This CDR3 contains 14 residues. The CDR3 sequence is CASSVGATTDTQYF. DNA of the CDR3: TGTGCCAGCAGCGTAGGAGCGACCACAGATACGCAGTATTTT.

The chain employs TRBV6-5 and TRBJ1-1, with 10 bases fitting TRBD1. J gave up 7 bases and V 2 bases, and 7 bases lay outside the gene matches. This CDR3 is 15 amino acids long. CDR1 is MNHEY and CDR2 is SVGAGI in the germline V gene. This CDR3 is CASSYKGQGISEAFF. The CDR3 DNA reads TGTGCCAGCAGTTACAAGGGACAGGGGATTAGTGAAGCTTTCTTT.

This clone was found a few times. The rearrangement links TRBV30 to TRBJ1-5; possible D gene TRBD1, 6 bases. The germline CDR1 and CDR2 sequences are GTSNPN and SVGIG (reference sequence). Deletions cut 0 bases from V and 9 bases from J, with 21 bases between. The CDR3 length is 16 residues. In nucleotides, the CDR3 is TGTGCCTGGAGTGTACTCGGCCGCGCGGGAGGGGGGCCCCAGCATTTT. Amino acids: CAWSVLGRAGGGPQHF.

Relative to its sample, this clone is medium-sized. V and J are TRBV6-1 and TRBJ2-3; 7 bases match TRBD2. The germline CDR1 and CDR2 sequences are MNHNS and SASEGT. The CDR3 consists of 15 residues. V lost 3 bases and J lost 2; bases outside the gene matches: 5. The CDR3 is CASSDYAGDTDTQYF. As DNA, the CDR3 is TGTGCCAGCAGTGATTATGCGGGAGACACAGATACGCAGTATTTT.

The V call is TRBV6-1, the J call TRBJ2-1; 8 positions agree with TRBD2. V dropped 8 bases and J dropped 8; count of bases not matched to a gene: 14. This CDR3 comprises 15 residues. Germline V gene data show CDR1 as MNHNS and CDR2 as SASEGT. CDR3 region: CASGAGGFGMDEQFF. DNA of the CDR3: TGTGCCAGCGGGGCGGGGGGCTTCGGGATGGATGAGCAGTTCTTC.

The chain recombines TRBV9 with TRBJ2-3; possible D gene TRBD2, 5 bases. V dropped 3 bases and J dropped 0 bases, with 14 bases sitting between them. The CDR3 loop spans 16 amino acids. Germline values: CDR1 SGDLS, CDR2 YYNGEE. CDR3 bases: TGTGCCAGCAGCGGATCGAGCGGACCTAGCACAGATACGCAGTATTTT. This gives the protein CASSGSSGPSTDTQYF.

This clone is classed as medium-sized. This chain joins TRBV25-1 and TRBJ2-7; TRBD2 is a possible D gene (5 bases). CDR3 size: 17 residues. Germline V gene sequence: CDR1 MGHDK, CDR2 SYGVNS. Between the trimmed V and J ends, which lost 4 bases and 3 bases, there was a span of 22 bases. Here the CDR3 reads CASSGIALARGFYEQYF. Written as DNA, the CDR3 is TGTGCCAGCAGTGGAATCGCGTTAGCGCGAGGATTCTACGAGCAGTACTTC.

The CDR3 loop is CASSQSGSLNEQFF. Written as DNA, the CDR3 is TGTGCCAGCAGTCAAAGCGGGAGCCTAAATGAGCAGTTCTTC. The V call is TRBV2, the J call TRBJ2-1; 8 nucleotides line up with TRBD2. Losses at the gene ends were 5 bases for V and 7 bases for J; bases not matched to a gene: 7. Looked up from germline, CDR1 is SNHLY and CDR2 is FYNNEI. CDR3 length equals 14 residues.

In its sample, this clone was seen a few times. The chain is built from TRBV25-1 and TRBJ1-1, with 8 bases lining up with TRBD1. The germline CDR1 and CDR2 sequences are MGHDK and SYGVNS. The junction had 5 bases not matched to a gene; V was cut back by 4 bases and J by 4 bases. This CDR3 spans 14 amino acids. The CDR3 DNA is TGTGCCAGCAGTGCGCGACAGGGGTCCACTGAAGCTTTCTTT. As protein: CASSARQGSTEAFF.

The J gene is TRBJ1-5, the V gene TRBV18; TRBD1 is a possible D gene (6 bases). Germline values: CDR1 KGHSH, CDR2 LQKENI. V was cut by 0 bases and J by 1 base, with 10 bases left in between. This CDR3 is built from 16 residues. The CDR3 sequence: CASSPPSQGSNQPQHF. The DNA for the CDR3 is TGTGCCAGCTCACCACCGTCCCAGGGGAGCAATCAGCCCCAGCATTTT.

The chain has TRBV7-9 and TRBJ2-5; TRBD2 might be the D (6 bases). The germline V gene has CDR1 SEHNR and CDR2 FQNEAQ (reference sequence). V lost 5 bases to trimming and J lost 1 base, with 11 bases between them. The CDR3 extends over 14 amino acids. The CDR3 sequence is CASSTRLGQETQYF. In nucleotides, the CDR3 is TGTGCCAGCAGCACACGACTAGGCCAAGAGACCCAGTACTTC.

The chain is built from TRBV14 and TRBJ2-3; D unclear. CDR1 is SGHDN and CDR2 is FVKESK in the germline V gene. Trimming took off 0 bases at V and 8 bases at J, with 6 bases between the two ends. The CDR3 is made up of 12 amino acids. The CDR3 DNA sequence: TGTGCCAGCAGCCAAGATCGGGTTACGCAGTATTTT. Translation: CASSQDRVTQYF.

In this sample, this clone turned up a few times. The CDR3 sequence is CASSQASGTNTGELFF. In nucleotides, the CDR3 is TGTGCCAGCAGCCAAGCTAGCGGGACGAACACCGGGGAGCTGTTTTTT. This rearrangement joins TRBV4-2 to TRBJ2-2; 9 bases map to TRBD2. CDR3 length: 16 residues. In germline, CDR1 is LGHNA, CDR2 YNFKEQ. V was pared by 1 base and J by 0 bases, with 0 bases of the junction left unmatched.

V usage is TRBV10-3 and J usage is TRBJ2-2, with D possibly TRBD1 on 6 matching bases. The germline V gene encodes CDR1 ENHRY and CDR2 SYGVKD. V was pared by 4 bases and J by 4 bases, with 10 bases between. This CDR3 is 14 amino acids long. This CDR3 reads CAISAGQSTGELFF. DNA for the CDR3: TGTGCCATCAGTGCAGGACAGTCCACCGGGGAGCTGTTTTTT.

The V gene is TRBV5-1, the J gene TRBJ2-1; TRBD2 matches 7 bases. This CDR3 spans 14 amino acids. CDR1 SGHRS and CDR2 YFSETQ come from the germline V gene. Trimming cost V 2 bases and J 9 bases; bases outside gene matches: 8. CDR3 coding DNA: TGCGCCAGCAGCTTTGGGGGGAGGGAGGGTGAGCAGTTCTTC. This translates into CASSFGGREGEQFF. The full variable domain, its missing parts supplied by reference TRBV5-1 and TRBJ2-1, is KAGVTQTPRYLIKTRGQQVTLSCSPISGHRSVSWYQQTPGQGLQFLFEYFSETQRNKGNFPGRFSGRQFSNSRSEMNVSTLELGDSALYLCASSFGGREGEQFFGPGTRLTVL.

This chain connects TRBV2 to TRBJ2-2, with D possibly matching TRBD1 (6 bases). Germline lookup yields CDR1 SNHLY and CDR2 FYNNEI. The CDR3 is 16 residues long. The V end lost 6 bases, the J end lost 0 bases, and 14 bases lay between the germline ends. CDR3 sequence reads: CASSVYGTTNTGELFF. The DNA for the CDR3 is TGTGCCAGCAGCGTGTATGGGACAACGAACACCGGGGAGCTGTTTTTT. Drawing the rest from reference TRBV2 and TRBJ2-2, the complete variable domain is EPEVTQTPSHQVTQMGQEVILRCVPISNHLYFYWYRQILGQKVEFLVSFYNNEISEKSEIFDDQFSVERPDGSNFTLKIRSTKLEDSAMYFCASSVYGTTNTGELFFGEGSRLTVL.

The rearrangement uses TRBV18 and TRBJ2-6, with D perhaps TRBD1 (7 bases). This CDR3 spans 16 amino acids. Between the trimmed V and J ends, which lost 4 bases and 4 bases, there was a span of 14 bases. Germline V gives CDR1 KGHSH, CDR2 LQKENI. CDR3 protein: CASSLQGGLGANVLTF. CDR3 nucleotides: TGTGCCAGCTCACTCCAGGGGGGATTGGGGGCCAACGTCCTGACTTTC.